The 18 T cell receptor beta chains below come from one sample, sequenced in a study of tissue T cells after allogeneic stem cell transplantation. Time point described: mouse harvest day 7 after allogeneic transplant. Each mouse received 10^7 T-cell-depleted marrow cells plus 10^6 splenic CD5+ T cells by tail vein. Generated by immunoSEQ multiplex PCR, the TCRdb table keeps only in-frame clones and is missing some. The sample lists 8,000 to 8,500 clones, under 50% occurring once. Material: gut tissue. The source is a female BALB/c mouse given C57BL/6 T cells with graft-versus-host disease after an allogeneic hematopoietic cell transplant.

This clone was recorded a few times. Gene names and germline match the mouse. With the read ending 1 residue before the CDR3 end, the germline J gene is used to fill in that end. V and J are TRBV26 and TRBJ2-4; D gene uncertain. The CDR3 runs to 14 residues. Trimming removed 5 bases from V and 2 bases from J, with 11 bases in between. Germline CDR1 KGHPV, CDR2 FQNQEV (reference sequence). The chain's CDR3 is CASSTRTNQNTLYF. CDR3 DNA, as far as it was read: TGTGCCAGCAGTACGAGAACAAATCAAAACACCTTGTAC.

This clone showed up just a few times. Gene labels here are mouse ones. The CDR3 extends 1 residue past the end of the read, so its final part is completed from the germline J gene. This chain links TRBV3 with TRBJ1-4; D is unclear. The CDR3 extends over 12 amino acids. Trimming cost V 1 base and J 7 bases, with 4 bases left between them. Germline V gives CDR1 SNHLY, CDR2 FYNGKV (reference sequence). The CDR3 DNA, read in part, is TGTGCCAGCAGCTTAGACAGCGAAAGATTATTT. It is translated as CASSLDSERLF. The CDR3 in full is CASSLDSERLFF.

This clone was observed a handful of times. The germline and genes are mouse ones. CDR3 bases read: TGTGCCAGCTCCTTTTCTGGAAATACGCTCTAT. Its translation: CASSFSGNTLY. The full CDR3 sequence reads CASSFSGNTLYF. The chain links TRBV12-1 to TRBJ1-3, with D uncertain. Read sequence stops 1 residue before the CDR3 end, and the germline J gene provides the missing end. In germline, CDR1 is SGHSN, CDR2 HYEKVE. V was pared by 4 bases and J by 0 bases, with 3 bases between. The CDR3 loop spans 12 amino acids. Complete variable domain (other parts from reference TRBV12-1 and TRBJ1-3): DSGVVQSPRHIIKEKGGRSVLTCIPISGHSNVVWYQQTLGKELKFLIQHYEKVERDKGFLPSRFSVQQFDDYHSEMNMSALELEDSAMYFCASSFSGNTLYFGEGSRLIVV.

To note about this clone: An end of the junction differs from the germline gene, which may be a read error. Gene and germline names: mouse. The read falls 1 residue short of the CDR3 end, and the missing part is taken from the germline J gene. The chain couples TRBV26 to TRBJ2-7; TRBD1 matches at 8 bases. The CDR3 covers 12 residues. The germline gives CDR1 KGHPV, CDR2 FQNQEV (reference sequence). The CDR3 here is CTSSRRGREQYF. The sequenced part of the CDR3 DNA is TGTACCAGCAGTCGCAGGGGGCGCGAACAGTAC.

Turning to this clone: The gene names here belong to mouse. Read data end 1 residue before the CDR3 end; the end is taken from the germline J gene. The chain combines TRBV23 with TRBJ1-4; the table's TRBD1 call for D was not verified on the DNA. This CDR3 is 14 amino acids long. The germline V gene encodes CDR1 KGHTA and CDR2 FQNQQP. The CDR3 loop is CSSSRTGGNERLFF. The part of the CDR3 DNA that was read is TGCTCCAGCAGTCGGACAGGGGGCAACGAAAGATTATTT.

Details on this clone: Gene and germline names: mouse. The sequence runs out 1 residue before the end of the CDR3; the remainder is reconstructed from the germline J gene. The genes are TRBV23 and TRBJ1-1. Germline loops: CDR1 KGHTA, CDR2 FQNQQP. This CDR3 has 13 amino acids. This CDR3 reads CSSSQIDLTEVFF. The CDR3 bases that were read are TGCTCCAGCAGTCAAATCGACCTCACAGAAGTCTTC.

This clone showed up just a few times. Gene names follow the mouse nomenclature. The read ends 1 residue early relative to the CDR3; the germline J gene fills the gap. This chain uses TRBV13-1 with TRBJ2-7; 8 positions agree with TRBD2. V shed 2 bases and J 6 bases; nucleotides not matched to a gene: 1. Germline lookup yields CDR1 NSHNY and CDR2 SYGAGN. This CDR3 contains 12 residues. The CDR3 bases that were read are TGTGCCAGCAGTGAGGGGGGGCCTGAACAGTAC. Translating it yields CASSEGGPEQY. The full CDR3 sequence reads CASSEGGPEQYF.

A remark on this clone: The gene symbols are mouse symbols. Coverage ceases 1 residue before the CDR3 finishes, and the germline J gene fills in the end. V and J are TRBV26 and TRBJ1-4, with TRBD1 identical over 10 bases. Losses at the gene ends were 3 bases for V and 0 bases for J; bases not matched to a gene: 1. Per germline, CDR1 KGHPV and CDR2 FQNQEV (reference sequence). The CDR3 sequence is 16 residues long. Partial CDR3 DNA: TGTGCCAGCAGTCTCGGGACAGGGGTTTCCAACGAAAGATTATTT. Its translation is CASSLGTGVSNERLF. The whole CDR3 sequence reads CASSLGTGVSNERLFF.

Details on this clone: Each gene name is a mouse one. From the germline J gene comes the end of the CDR3, since the read stops 1 residue before it. The rearrangement uses TRBV26 and TRBJ1-1; D uncertain. The V gene lost 2 bases and the J gene lost 1 base, with 5 bases spanning the gap. Germline V gene lookup returns CDR1 KGHPV and CDR2 FQNQEV (reference sequence). CDR3 length: 13 residues. The DNA read from the CDR3 is TGTGCCAGCAGTCTGCGCAAAAACACAGAAGTCTTC. It is translated as CASSLRKNTEVF. The CDR3 as a whole reads CASSLRKNTEVFF.

To note about this clone: Gene names refer to mouse genes. The sequenced part of the CDR3 DNA is TGTGCCAGCTCTCCAGGGACAGGGAACACAGAAGTCTTC. Translating gives CASSPGTGNTEVF. The whole CDR3 reads CASSPGTGNTEVFF. The chain uses TRBV12-1 and TRBJ1-1; 8 nucleotides align to TRBD1. The read ends 1 residue before the CDR3 terminus; that terminus is restored from the germline J gene. J lost 1 base, V lost 2 bases, and 2 bases had no gene match. CDR1 and CDR2 (germline): SGHSN, HYEKVE. The CDR3 runs 14 residues.

This clone was seen more than once but under ten times. These gene names are mouse names. The CDR3 end lies 1 residue beyond the end of the read and is filled in from the germline J gene. The V and J genes are TRBV1 and TRBJ2-7; D is uncertain. The CDR3 runs to 15 residues. The ends were cut back, 0 bases at V and 3 bases at J, with 12 bases in the middle. Germline values: CDR1 NSQYPW, CDR2 LRSPGD (reference sequence). The CDR3 sequence: CTCSADPPQIYEQYF. Incomplete CDR3 DNA: TGCACCTGCAGTGCAGATCCCCCACAAATCTATGAACAGTAC.

As for this clone: Gene names refer to mouse genes. The missing CDR3 end, 1 residue past where the read stops, is filled in from the germline J gene. The V gene is TRBV19, the J gene TRBJ1-1; D gene unclear. Germline CDR1 and CDR2: FNHDT and SITEND (reference sequence). The V and J ends lost 1 base and 1 base respectively, with 5 bases between them. This CDR3 contains 13 residues. Partial CDR3 DNA: TGTGCCAGCAGTATACGGCGAAACACAGAAGTCTTC. This gives the protein CASSIRRNTEVF. The full CDR3 protein is CASSIRRNTEVFF.

This clone was seen more than once but under ten times. Gene names denote mouse genes. The sequenced fragment ends 1 residue before the CDR3 boundary, so the rest is inferred from the germline J gene. The chain carries TRBV19 and TRBJ2-1; 10 bases agree with TRBD2. Germline V gene sequence: CDR1 FNHDT, CDR2 SITEND (reference sequence). The V gene end was trimmed by 4 bases and the J gene end by 1 base; junction bases not matched to a gene: 5. The CDR3 is 16 residues long. The sequenced part of the CDR3 DNA is TGTGCCAGCAGTTCCGGGACTGGGGCCAACTATGCTGAGCAGTTC. It translates to CASSSGTGANYAEQF. The full CDR3 protein reads CASSSGTGANYAEQFF.

This clone showed up just a few times. Mouse germline and gene names are used. The read ends 1 residue before the CDR3 terminus; that terminus is restored from the germline J gene. The V call is TRBV3, the J call TRBJ2-7; 8 positions match TRBD2. V trimming: 2 bases; J trimming: 3 bases; junction bases outside the gene matches: 3. The CDR3 is 14 residues long. Germline-derived CDR1 and CDR2 are SNHLY and FYNGKV (reference sequence). This CDR3 reads CASSLPGLVYEQYF. CDR3 DNA, as far as it was read: TGTGCCAGCAGCTTACCGGGACTGGTCTATGAACAGTAC.

Notes on this clone: Genes and germline are mouse. The DNA ends 1 residue before the CDR3 does, and the rest of the CDR3 is filled in from the germline J gene. The J gene is TRBJ2-1, the V gene TRBV31, with 8 bases aligning to TRBD2. Germline CDR1 is GKSSPN and CDR2 is SITVG. This CDR3 contains 12 residues. V shed 5 bases and J 4 bases; nucleotides not matched to a gene: 1. The CDR3 is CAWWTGYAEQFF. CDR3 DNA (partial): TGTGCCTGGTGGACTGGGTATGCTGAGCAGTTC.

As concerns this clone: Mouse names are used for the genes. The CDR3 is cut off 1 residue early in the read; its end comes from the germline J gene. The genes are TRBV26 and TRBJ2-4; unclear D gene. The CDR3 totals 13 residues. The V gene's germline CDR1 is KGHPV and CDR2 FQNQEV (reference sequence). Trimming took off 3 bases at V and 0 bases at J, with 4 bases between the two ends. The DNA read from the CDR3 is TGTGCCAGCAGTCTTTACAGTCAAAACACCTTGTAC. Its translation is CASSLYSQNTLY. The whole CDR3 sequence is CASSLYSQNTLYF.

In its sample, this clone was seen a few times. Gene names are mouse gene names. CDR3: CAWSRTGSQDTQYF. CDR3 DNA (partial): TGTGCCTGGAGTCGGACTGGGAGCCAAGACACCCAGTAC. The genes are TRBV31 and TRBJ2-5, with 8 bases lining up with TRBD2. The read ends 1 residue shy of where the CDR3 ends; the end is completed using the germline J gene. The V gene end was trimmed by 1 base and the J gene end by 2 bases; junction bases not matched to a gene: 2. The CDR3 has 14 amino acids. CDR1 is GKSSPN and CDR2 is SITVG in the germline V gene.

Comments on this clone: The genes are named according to mouse. The read falls 1 residue short of the CDR3 end, and the missing part is taken from the germline J gene. The chain links TRBV19 to TRBJ1-5; no firm D call. The germline V and J ends were trimmed by 6 bases and 1 base, with 5 bases remaining between them. CDR3 length: 12 residues. Looked up from germline, CDR1 is FNHDT and CDR2 is SITEND (reference sequence). Here the CDR3 reads CASNRNNQAPLF. Partial CDR3 DNA: TGTGCCAGCAACAGAAACAACCAGGCTCCGCTT.